The text below deals with one T cell receptor beta chain. Only in-frame clones appear in the TCRdb table, and some are missing; sequencing was by immunoSEQ multiplex PCR. This table has tens of thousands of clones, 85% appearing once. This sample was taken from a study of blood T cell repertoires in COVID-19. With 4 bases clipped from V and 8 bases from J, the junction kept 13 bases outside the gene matches. Germline V CDR1 and CDR2: MDHEN, SYDVKM. This CDR3 has 15 residues. The chain employs TRBV28 and TRBJ1-2; 7 bases map to TRBD1. The clonotype originates from a human donor with acute or convalescent COVID-19. The donor label of this sample is uncertain. Sequenced sample: peripheral blood. CDR3 residues: CASSSQQGTGEGYTF. The DNA for the CDR3 is TGTGCCAGCAGTTCCCAACAAGGTACAGGGGAGGGCTACACCTTC.